The clone carrying this TCR beta chain has just a few counts. This specimen belongs to a study of cytomegalovirus exposure and HLA in healthy donors. The PCR used 60 Vbeta and 13 Jbeta primers. TCRdb's table, derived via immunoSEQ multiplex PCR, lists solely in-frame clones and lacks some. The sample lists about 99,000 clones; 9.5% to 13% were seen once. The germline V and J ends were trimmed by 3 bases and 7 bases, with 12 bases remaining between them. The CDR3 consists of 13 residues. The V gene's germline CDR1 is KGHSH and CDR2 LQKENI. This sequence was found in a man aged 35-49 years in good health and CMV-seropositive. J is TRBJ1-1 and V is TRBV18, with D perhaps TRBD1 (5 bases). Sequences were obtained from PBMCs. In DNA, the CDR3 is TGTGCCAGCTCACCCTCGCGGGGGGATGAAGCTTTCTTT. Its protein is CASSPSRGDEAFF.